The 9 T cell receptor beta chains listed next were all sequenced from one sample in a study of control samples from healthy donors and cancer patients. The table came from immunoSEQ multiplex PCR; TCRdb's copy has only in-frame clones and leaves some out. The sample includes around 49,000 clones, roughly 89% of them seen just once. Sequenced input: PBMCs. The origin of the receptors is a man in his forties with colorectal cancer.

V gene TRBV27 combines with J gene TRBJ1-6; 7 bases map to TRBD1. Trimming cost V 0 bases and J 2 bases; bases outside gene matches: 4. This CDR3 has 17 amino acids. The germline gives CDR1 MNHEY, CDR2 SMNVEV (reference sequence). The CDR3 DNA reads TGTGCCAGCAGTTTATCCTCAGGGGGGACCTATAATTCACCCCTCCACTTT. It is translated as CASSLSSGGTYNSPLHF.

The chain recombines TRBV12-3 or TRBV12-4 with TRBJ1-3; D unresolved. Trimming took 10 bases from V and 4 from J, leaving 11 bases between them. This CDR3 has 12 amino acids. The CDR3 DNA is TGTGCCACCAATCTAGGGGGAAACACCATATATTTT. Translated: CATNLGGNTIYF.

This clone has more than one count but fewer than ten. The chain combines TRBV7-3 with TRBJ2-1; 11 bases map to TRBD2. Germline V gives CDR1 SGHTA, CDR2 FQGTGA. CDR3 length equals 15 residues. Losses at the gene ends were 5 bases for V and 4 bases for J; bases not matched to a gene: 4. CDR3 nucleotide sequence: TGTGCCAGCAGCACCGGGACTAGCGGATACAATGAGCAGTTCTTC. It yields the protein CASSTGTSGYNEQFF.

V gene TRBV27 combines with J gene TRBJ2-4; the D is unclear. With 4 bases removed from V and 2 bases from J, the gap between germline ends came to 3 bases. This CDR3 comprises 12 residues. Per germline, CDR1 MNHEY and CDR2 SMNVEV (reference sequence). The CDR3 is CASSSTKNIQYF. The CDR3 region has the DNA TGTGCCAGCAGTTCCACCAAAAACATTCAGTACTTC.

The gene calls are TRBV29-1 and TRBJ1-1; D is unclear. With 1 base removed from V and 0 bases from J, the gap between germline ends came to 6 bases. This CDR3 is 13 amino acids long. The germline gives CDR1 SQVTM, CDR2 ANQGSEA. In DNA form, the CDR3 reads TGCAGCGTTGAAGTTGGTATGAACACTGAAGCTTTCTTT. It yields the protein CSVEVGMNTEAFF.

The table lists this clone with a count of one. The chain combines TRBV18 with TRBJ1-1; D is ambiguous. This CDR3 is 14 amino acids long. Germline CDR1 is KGHSH and CDR2 is LQKENI. The germline V and J ends were trimmed by 0 bases and 1 base, with 6 bases remaining between them. DNA for the CDR3: TGTGCCAGCTCACCACCACCGGGGAACACTGAAGCTTTCTTT. It yields the protein CASSPPPGNTEAFF. Full variable domain (outside the CDR3, taken from reference TRBV18 and TRBJ1-1): NAGVMQNPRHLVRRRGQEARLRCSPMKGHSHVYWYRQLPEEGLKFMVYLQKENIIDESGMPKERFSAEFPKEGPSILRIQQVVRGDSAAYFCASSPPPGNTEAFFGQGTRLTVV.

V gene TRBV27 combines with J gene TRBJ2-2; D not resolved. The CDR3 has 12 amino acids. CDR1 is MNHEY, CDR2 SMNVEV, per germline (reference sequence). Trimming took off 6 bases at V and 3 bases at J, with 5 bases between the two ends. The chain's CDR3 is CASSRYTGELFF. CDR3 DNA sequence: TGTGCCAGCAGCCGATACACCGGGGAGCTGTTTTTT.

The J gene is TRBJ2-2, the V gene TRBV18; 8 bases are a match to TRBD2. Germline V lookup: CDR1 KGHSH, CDR2 LQKENI. The CDR3 extends over 16 amino acids. The V gene end was trimmed by 1 base and the J gene end by 2 bases; junction bases not matched to a gene: 3. CDR3 DNA: TGTGCCAGCTCACCACAGAGCGGGAGTAACACCGGGGAGCTGTTTTTT. Amino acid sequence: CASSPQSGSNTGELFF.

The chain couples TRBV10-2 to TRBJ2-7; no firm D call. The germline CDR1 and CDR2 sequences are WSHSY and SAAADI. This CDR3 region has 14 residues. The V end lost 6 bases, the J end lost 0 bases, and 12 bases lay between the germline ends. CDR3 DNA sequence: TGCGCCAGCAGGTCCCTCGGCGGCTCCTACGAGCAGTACTTC. Translation: CASRSLGGSYEQYF.